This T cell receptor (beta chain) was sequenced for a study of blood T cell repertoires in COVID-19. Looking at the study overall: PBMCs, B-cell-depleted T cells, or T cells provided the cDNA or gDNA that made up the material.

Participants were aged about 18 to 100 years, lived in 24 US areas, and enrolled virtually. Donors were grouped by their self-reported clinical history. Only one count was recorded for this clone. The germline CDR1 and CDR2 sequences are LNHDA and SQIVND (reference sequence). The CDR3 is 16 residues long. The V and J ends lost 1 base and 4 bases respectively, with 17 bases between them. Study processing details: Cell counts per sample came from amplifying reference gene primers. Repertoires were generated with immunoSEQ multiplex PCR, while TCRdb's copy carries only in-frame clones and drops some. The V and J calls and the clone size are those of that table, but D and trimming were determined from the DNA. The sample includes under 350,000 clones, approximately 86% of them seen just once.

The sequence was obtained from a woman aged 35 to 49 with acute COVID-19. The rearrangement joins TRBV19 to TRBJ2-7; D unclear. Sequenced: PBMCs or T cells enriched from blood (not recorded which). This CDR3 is CASSIVNGAAQYEQYF. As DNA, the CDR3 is TGTGCCAGTAGTATAGTAAACGGCGCGGCGCAATACGAGCAGTACTTC. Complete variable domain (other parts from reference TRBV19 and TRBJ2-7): DGGITQSPKYLFRKEGQNVTLSCEQNLNHDAMYWYRQDPGQGLRLIYYSQIVNDFQKGDIAEGYSVSREKKESFPLTVTSAQKNPTAFYLCASSIVNGAAQYEQYFGPGTRLTVT.